Described below is a single T cell receptor (beta chain) sequence and its context. Its antigen is still unknown. Assay: immunoSEQ multiplex PCR; the TCRdb copy retains only in-frame clones and omits some. The sample holds about 6,700 clones, around 84% seen once. Busulfan-fludarabine conditioning, marrow transplant, and cyclophosphamide on days +3 and +4 were administered. The entry originates in a study of T cells after posttransplantation cyclophosphamide. Overall study findings and caveats: Tissue-infiltrating T cells from skin or gut overlapped little with blood T cells. Later blood repertoires were often dominated by clones from the donor CD8+ memory compartment. After PTCy, TRB diversity resembled that of CNI/methotrexate controls.

The CDR3 runs to 15 residues. Trimming took 5 bases from V and 2 from J; bases not matched to a gene: 7. Germline V lookup: CDR1 SGHAT, CDR2 FQNNGV. The receptor comes from a female patient between 50 and 59 years old who received an allogeneic stem cell transplant from a related donor, was CMV-positive, and had no GVHD. Some T cells may have originated in the graft donor. The rearrangement joins TRBV11-2 to TRBJ2-7, with 9 bases lining up with TRBD1. The sequenced sample was PBMCs, obtained after allogeneic stem cell transplant with posttransplant cyclophosphamide. The CDR3 region is CASSPHTGGPYEQYF. The CDR3 DNA is TGTGCCAGCAGCCCACACACAGGGGGCCCCTACGAGCAGTACTTC.